These 8 T cell receptor beta chains originate from one sample sequenced in a study of PD-1 blockade in classical Hodgkin lymphoma. Generated by immunoSEQ multiplex PCR, the TCRdb table keeps only in-frame clones and is missing some. The sample lists roughly 50,000 clones; around nine tenths were seen once. Time point defined: cycle 4 day 1 (C4D1), after 6 weeks of nivolumab. Patients all relapsed after autologous stem cell transplantation, and there was variation in brentuximab vedotin exposure. The material sequenced was peripheral blood mononuclear cells (PBMCs), taken before the fourth cycle of nivolumab. The receptors here all came from a human donor with classical Hodgkin lymphoma.

The rearrangement links TRBV20-1 to TRBJ2-7; D not resolved. The germline gives CDR1 DFQATT, CDR2 SNEGSKA (reference sequence). V dropped 2 bases and J dropped 5 bases, with 7 bases sitting between them. This CDR3 region has 11 residues. The CDR3, as DNA: TGCAGTGCTAGACCTCTCAACGAGCAGTACTTC. Protein: CSARPLNEQYF.

The chain joins TRBV10-3 to TRBJ2-2; tentatively, D is TRBD2 (5 bases). V shed 6 bases and J shed 1 base, with 9 bases lying between them. Germline V lookup: CDR1 ENHRY, CDR2 SYGVKD. CDR3 size: 14 residues. The CDR3 loop is CAIRERENTGELFF. CDR3 coding DNA: TGTGCCATCAGAGAGAGGGAGAACACCGGGGAGCTGTTTTTT.

V gene TRBV5-6 combines with J gene TRBJ1-1; TRBD1 matches 7 bases. This CDR3 spans 12 amino acids. Trimming cost V 5 bases and J 7 bases; bases outside gene matches: 5. Germline loops: CDR1 SGHDT, CDR2 YYEEEE. CDR3 in amino acids: CASSTGALEAFF. The CDR3 coding sequence is TGTGCCAGCAGTACAGGGGCCCTTGAAGCTTTCTTT.

The chain joins TRBV19 to TRBJ1-1; 9 nucleotides match TRBD1. The CDR3 runs 16 residues. Germline lookup yields CDR1 LNHDA and CDR2 SQIVND (reference sequence). V gave up 2 bases and J gave up 3 bases; unmatched junction bases: 7. This CDR3 reads CASSILPTGGYTEAFF. CDR3 nucleotide sequence: TGTGCCAGTAGTATATTACCCACAGGGGGCTACACTGAAGCTTTCTTT.

The V call is TRBV5-1, the J call TRBJ1-3; D possibly corresponds to TRBD1 (5 bases). This CDR3 is 17 amino acids long. V was pared by 0 bases and J by 1 base, with 14 bases between. Germline CDR1 reads SGHRS; CDR2 reads YFSETQ. The CDR3 loop is CASSLGGGGKSGNTIYF. The CDR3 coding sequence is TGCGCCAGCAGCTTGGGAGGCGGGGGGAAGTCTGGAAACACCATATATTTT.

The CDR3 spells CASSLKTADTQYF. The CDR3 DNA reads TGCGCCAGCAGCCTCAAGACAGCTGATACGCAGTATTTT. J is TRBJ2-3 and V is TRBV4-3, with a weak D call TRBD1 (5 bases). CDR3 length: 13 residues. V lost 4 bases to trimming and J lost 6 bases, with 11 bases between them. Germline assignment: CDR1 LGHNA and CDR2 YSLEER.

J is TRBJ2-5 and V is TRBV6-6, with D possibly being TRBD2 (5 bases). With 8 bases removed from V and 3 bases from J, the gap between germline ends came to 10 bases. The germline CDR1 and CDR2 sequences are MNHNY and SVGAGI (reference sequence). This CDR3 is built from 12 residues. The CDR3 nucleotides are TGTGCCAGCGCGGACTTTGAAGAGACCCAGTACTTC. This translates into CASADFEETQYF.

The V gene is TRBV5-1, the J gene TRBJ2-5; 9 bases are a match to TRBD1. The junction had 7 bases not matched to a gene; V was cut back by 2 bases and J by 5 bases. This CDR3 is built from 15 residues. Germline loops: CDR1 SGHRS, CDR2 YFSETQ. CDR3 residues: CASSFTTGGWETQYF. CDR3 sequence (DNA): TGCGCCAGCAGCTTTACTACAGGGGGCTGGGAGACCCAGTACTTC.